What follows describes a single T cell receptor beta chain. What it binds is unknown. V shed 0 bases and J shed 9 bases, with 13 bases lying between them. The CDR3 runs to 14 residues. Germline CDR1 reads SGHDT; CDR2 reads YYEEEE. Assay used: immunoSEQ multiplex PCR; TCRdb lists only in-frame clones, some missing. The sample records some 120,000 clones, around 83% being singletons. This sample is part of a study of PD-1 blockade in mismatch repair-deficient tumors. The wider study: Patients had around 12 mismatch repair-deficient cancer types, all previously treated and progressing. Study-level results: Tumor-resident clones, often undetectable pretreatment in blood, expanded then contracted after pembrolizumab.

Material: peripheral blood, obtained 44 weeks after starting pembrolizumab. The sequence was collected from an adult with mismatch repair-deficient cancer. The chain carries TRBV5-6 and TRBJ2-1, with unresolved D. Written as DNA, the CDR3 is TGTGCCAGCAGCTTGGAAGCCCAAGAGGCTGAGCAGTTCTTC. It codes for CASSLEAQEAEQFF.